Sequencing of this T cell receptor beta chain was carried out in a study of OX40 agonist ivuxolimab in advanced cancers. In regard to this clone: Its antigen is not identified.

Sequenced by immunoSEQ multiplex PCR; TCRdb stores in-frame clones only, minus some. The sample has about 79,000 clones, 90% seen once; the top ten hold roughly 0.32%. Study results and caveats: The mean number of expanded clones was higher in CD8+ T cells than in CD4+.

The receptor comes from an adult with an advanced solid tumor such as melanoma, head and neck, liver or kidney cancer. The sequences come from CD4+ or CD8+ T cells sorted from blood, collected in a trial of the OX40 agonist ivuxolimab.

The CDR3 DNA follows: TGTGCCAGCAGTCATGATCAGCCAGGGAATGAAAAACTGTTTTTT. Protein product: CASSHDQPGNEKLFF. This chain joins TRBV6-5 and TRBJ1-4, with D perhaps TRBD1 (5 bases). The V end was cut by 5 bases, the J end by 5 bases, with 15 bases between. The CDR3 loop spans 15 amino acids. Germline V lookup: CDR1 MNHEY, CDR2 SVGAGI.